A selection of T cell receptor beta chains follows, all from one sample in a study of T-cell reconstitution after alpha-beta-depleted transplantation in children. Each CDR3 protein is one row after TCRdb ran MiXCR on the PCR reads. This sample has fewer than 550,000 distinct CDR3 sequences, with around 9.9% found just once. This specimen was PBMCs from the stem cell graft donor, taken from the stem cell graft. These receptors all stem from a human donor who donated a stem cell graft to a child with acute myeloid leukemia. Both conserved end residues are part of each CDR3. A row's size may be missing; if present it is once, few, many or a size class.

clone_size j_call v_call cdr3_aa
few TRBJ2-5 TRBV29-1 CSVGLAGAETQYF
few TRBJ2-3 TRBV20-1 CSAYSDLSTDTQYF
few TRBJ2-1 TRBV9 CASSAGAGLSYNEQFF
NA TRBJ2-2 TRBV29-1 CSVEDGSSGELFF
few TRBJ2-4 TRBV15 CATSRDRTDLAKNIQYF
few TRBJ1-4 TRBV20-1 CSAAPRDRGTRGNEKLFF
many TRBJ2-7 TRBV6-2/TRBV6-3 CASRPRARDTLRYEQYF
few TRBJ2-5 TRBV10-3 CAISIPDSETQYF
many TRBJ1-1 TRBV18 CASSQRITQDTEAFF
NA TRBJ1-1 TRBV12-3/TRBV12-4 CASSLARGTGNTEAFF
few TRBJ2-5 TRBV14 CASSARGGFETQYF
NA TRBJ2-7 TRBV6-1 CASGQAFSYEQYF
few TRBJ2-2 TRBV5-1 CASSFNRGNTGELFF
NA TRBJ2-1 TRBV27 CASTITGSNEQFF
many TRBJ2-7 TRBV4-2 CASSQNFQGDFSYEQYF
few TRBJ1-1 TRBV4-1 CASSQEGGGNTEAFF
many TRBJ2-7 TRBV7-2 CASTGESEQYF
few TRBJ2-1 TRBV6-2/TRBV6-3 CASGSRRLVDNEQFF
NA TRBJ1-5 TRBV7-8 CASSATRNQPQHF
few TRBJ1-1 TRBV5-1 CASSLSPPNTEAFF
NA TRBJ1-2 TRBV5-6 CASTWGRGGGYTF
NA TRBJ2-1 TRBV20-1 CSAMVLVDNEQFF
NA TRBJ2-7 TRBV4-1 CARSPDLYEQYF
NA TRBJ1-2 TRBV20-1 CSARDLDSSREYGYTF
NA TRBJ1-4 TRBV12-3/TRBV12-4 CASSLTTSPEKLFF
few TRBJ2-1 TRBV29-1 CSVGLSVEQFF
NA TRBJ2-5 TRBV20-1 CSARQGAQETQYF
NA TRBJ1-5 TRBV6-2/TRBV6-3 CASSYMDLGPQHF
NA TRBJ2-3 TRBV20-1 CSASRTSGRLLSPSRTDTQYF
few TRBJ1-1 TRBV27 CASSLHRASNTEAFF
NA TRBJ2-3 TRBV5-1 CASSLGAEPTDTQYF
many TRBJ1-1 TRBV29-1 CSVGETEAFF
NA TRBJ1-5 TRBV6-5 CASSYVVPNNQPQHF
few TRBJ2-1 TRBV7-8 CASSLGKLGIRYNEQFF
few TRBJ2-5 TRBV20-1 CSARMDRGGETQYF
NA TRBJ2-1 TRBV28 CASRVAGKAEQFF
many TRBJ1-1 TRBV27 CASSLSTTWSLEAFF
NA TRBJ2-2 TRBV5-1 CASSGGQGYTGELFF
NA TRBJ2-3 TRBV21-1 CASSKMKGRFPDTDTQYF
many TRBJ2-3 TRBV28 CASNPWQTTDTQYF
NA TRBJ2-7 TRBV9 CASSVDGDSEREQYF
NA TRBJ2-3 TRBV6-4 CASSDSPGGQGTDTQYF
NA TRBJ1-3 TRBV5-1 CASKYSSGNTIYF
many TRBJ2-5 TRBV7-2 CASSVGGAQETQYF
many TRBJ2-3 TRBV5-1 CASTMTGYSDTQYF
NA TRBJ2-7 TRBV20-1 CSARPTSAYEQYF
NA TRBJ2-2 TRBV7-3 CASSARGATGELFF
NA TRBJ2-3 TRBV13 CASSLHDTDTQYF
many TRBJ2-1 TRBV29-1 CSVGLAGVEQFF
many TRBJ1-4 TRBV9 CASSGGRLEKLFF